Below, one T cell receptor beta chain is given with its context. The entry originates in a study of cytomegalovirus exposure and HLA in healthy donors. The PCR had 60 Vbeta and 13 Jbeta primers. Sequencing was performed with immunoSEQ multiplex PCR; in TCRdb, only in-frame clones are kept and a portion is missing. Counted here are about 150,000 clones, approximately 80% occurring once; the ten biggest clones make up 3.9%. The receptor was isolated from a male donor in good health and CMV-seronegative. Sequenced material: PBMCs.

This CDR3 is CSVARGLKANYGYTF. The DNA of the CDR3 is TGCAGCGTAGCCAGGGGATTAAAAGCTAACTATGGCTACACCTTC. This sequence joins TRBV29-1 and TRBJ1-2; tentative D call: TRBD1 (6 bases). Germline V gives CDR1 SQVTM, CDR2 ANQGSEA. Trimming cost V 6 bases and J 0 bases, with 17 bases left between them. The CDR3 extends over 15 amino acids.